These 22 T cell receptor beta chains were sequenced from one sample in a study of T cells in localized non-small cell lung cancer. Data came from immunoSEQ multiplex PCR; TCRdb stores just in-frame clones and leaves some out. This table holds about 77,000 clones, 88% found once. Here the sequenced sample was peripheral blood, taken before any cancer treatment. The receptors derive from a woman aged 35-75 years with stage I squamous cell lung carcinoma.

The genes are TRBV2 and TRBJ1-5; 8 nucleotides line up with TRBD1. The ends lost 8 bases at V and 0 bases at J; junction bases unmatched: 6. The CDR3 has 15 amino acids. Germline loops: CDR1 SNHLY, CDR2 FYNNEI. CDR3 protein: CASPNRGNSNQPQHF. For the CDR3, the DNA is TGTGCCAGCCCAAACAGGGGGAATAGCAATCAGCCCCAGCATTTT.

The rearrangement joins TRBV6-6 to TRBJ1-4; D might be TRBD1 (6 bases). The V gene's germline CDR1 is MNHNY and CDR2 SVGAGI (reference sequence). Trimming removed 7 bases at V and 4 bases at J, with 7 bases between. The CDR3 is 12 amino acids. CDR3 nucleotides: TGTGCCAGCAAGGGGGTTAATGAAAAACTGTTTTTT. Its protein is CASKGVNEKLFF.

The chain joins TRBV2 to TRBJ2-7; 7 bases are shared with TRBD1. With V trimmed by 11 bases and J by 0 bases, 4 bases remained unmatched. In germline, CDR1 is SNHLY, CDR2 FYNNEI. CDR3 length: 12 residues. The DNA for the CDR3 is TGTGCCGTCAGGGGGAGCTCCTACGAGCAGTACTTC. Its translation is CAVRGSSYEQYF.

The V gene is TRBV6-5, the J gene TRBJ1-2; a weak D match, TRBD1 (5 bases). Germline loops: CDR1 MNHEY, CDR2 SVGAGI. This CDR3 spans 16 amino acids. Deletions cut 0 bases from V and 6 bases from J, with 17 bases between. This chain's CDR3 is CASSYSRDPTRNGYTF. Here the CDR3 DNA reads TGTGCCAGCAGTTACTCACGGGACCCCACACGGAATGGCTACACCTTC.

This chain uses TRBV5-6 with TRBJ1-2; D perhaps matches TRBD1 (6 bases). Germline values: CDR1 SGHDT, CDR2 YYEEEE. V was cut by 0 bases and J by 2 bases, with 11 bases left in between. This CDR3 is 15 amino acids long. CDR3 nucleotides: TGTGCCAGCAGCTTGGGGAGGACAGTCAACTATGGCTACACCTTC. Its translation is CASSLGRTVNYGYTF.

V usage is TRBV10-3 and J usage is TRBJ1-1; 9 nucleotides match TRBD1. J was trimmed by 4 bases and V by 6 bases; bases with no gene match: 6. CDR1 and CDR2 from the germline V gene are ENHRY and SYGVKD. There are 14 residues in the CDR3. The CDR3 here is CAIRTTTGGTEAFF. The CDR3, as DNA: TGTGCCATCAGAACGACGACAGGGGGCACTGAAGCTTTCTTT.

This chain joins TRBV18 and TRBJ1-4, with D possibly matching TRBD1 (6 bases). The CDR3 loop spans 15 amino acids. V lost 0 bases, J lost 10 bases, and 15 bases lay in between. Germline values: CDR1 KGHSH, CDR2 LQKENI. CDR3: CASSPPDSRVGKLFF. For the CDR3, the DNA is TGTGCCAGCTCACCACCGGACAGTCGGGTTGGAAAACTGTTTTTT. Variable domain in full (rest from reference TRBV18 and TRBJ1-4): NAGVMQNPRHLVRRRGQEARLRCSPMKGHSHVYWYRQLPEEGLKFMVYLQKENIIDESGMPKERFSAEFPKEGPSILRIQQVVRGDSAAYFCASSPPDSRVGKLFFGSGTQLSVL.

This clone was found once. The chain carries TRBV2 and TRBJ1-1; tentative D call: TRBD1 (6 bases). Germline V gene lookup returns CDR1 SNHLY and CDR2 FYNNEI. The CDR3 spans 13 residues. With 6 bases removed from V and 1 base from J, the gap between germline ends came to 9 bases. The CDR3 is CASRKGGNTEAFF. The CDR3 nucleotides read TGTGCCAGCAGGAAAGGGGGGAACACTGAAGCTTTCTTT.

This chain links TRBV6-6 with TRBJ1-5; D might be TRBD1 (5 bases). V was shortened by 6 bases and J by 7 bases, with 19 bases between the two germline ends. Germline V gene data show CDR1 as MNHNY and CDR2 as SVGAGI (reference sequence). The CDR3 covers 15 residues. CDR3 amino acids: CASRPGTFVGQPQHF. CDR3 sequence (DNA): TGTGCCAGCAGACCCGGGACGTTTGTTGGGCAGCCCCAGCATTTT.

This clone was observed a few times. The chain links TRBV6-1 to TRBJ1-1; D may be TRBD1 (5 bases). The CDR3 has 14 amino acids. Germline CDR1 MNHNS, CDR2 SASEGT. V was pared by 5 bases and J by 1 base, with 11 bases between. CDR3 protein: CASSRDRRNTEAFF. Written as DNA, the CDR3 is TGTGCCAGCAGTCGGGACCGCCGGAACACTGAAGCTTTCTTT.

V usage is TRBV10-3 and J usage is TRBJ1-6, with D tentatively TRBD1 (5 bases). The CDR3 totals 16 residues. The germline CDR1 and CDR2 sequences are ENHRY and SYGVKD. Trimming took 11 bases from V and 2 from J, leaving 19 bases between them. The CDR3 DNA reads TGTGCCCGGGGGGGGGTCGGCCTTACCTATAATTCACCCCTCCACTTT. This encodes CARGGVGLTYNSPLHF.

With regard to this clone: The junction and the germline gene differ at one end; a read error may be behind it. The rearrangement joins TRBV13 to TRBJ2-7; D is unclear. Germline CDR1 is PRHDT and CDR2 is FYEKMQ (reference sequence). CDR3 size: 15 residues. CDR3 residues: CASSVGPGGAYEQYF. The CDR3 region has the DNA TGTGCCAGCAGCGTAGGTCCGGGTGGGGCCTACGAGCAGTACTTC.

The V and J genes are TRBV19 and TRBJ1-1; D gene ambiguous. Germline V gives CDR1 LNHDA, CDR2 SQIVND (reference sequence). The CDR3 runs to 11 residues. V was cut by 8 bases and J by 11 bases, with 15 bases left in between. The CDR3 loop reads CASRGGLYAFF. In nucleotides, the CDR3 is TGTGCCAGTCGCGGCGGACTTTATGCTTTCTTT. The entire variable domain, with the rest obtained from reference TRBV19 and TRBJ1-1, is as follows: DGGITQSPKYLFRKEGQNVTLSCEQNLNHDAMYWYRQDPGQGLRLIYYSQIVNDFQKGDIAEGYSVSREKKESFPLTVTSAQKNPTAFYLCASRGGLYAFFGQGTRLTVV.

V usage is TRBV19 and J usage is TRBJ2-2, with D tentatively TRBD2 (5 bases). Trimming removed 5 bases at V and 4 bases at J, with 14 bases between. The CDR3 spans 15 residues. The germline CDR1 and CDR2 sequences are LNHDA and SQIVND (reference sequence). DNA for the CDR3: TGTGCCAGTAGTCCCGTGGCCGCGGGCACCGGGGAGCTGTTTTTT. Its translation: CASSPVAAGTGELFF.

The chain links TRBV7-9 to TRBJ2-7; D remains ambiguous. CDR3 length: 11 amino acids. In germline, CDR1 is SEHNR, CDR2 FQNEAQ (reference sequence). Between the trimmed V and J ends, which lost 5 bases and 4 bases, there was a span of 6 bases. The CDR3 is CASSRAYEQYF. CDR3 DNA: TGTGCCAGCAGCCGAGCGTACGAGCAGTACTTC. The variable domain in full, completed from reference TRBV7-9 and TRBJ2-7, reads DTGVSQNPRHKITKRGQNVTFRCDPISEHNRLYWYRQTLGQGPEFLTYFQNEAQLEKSRLLSDRFSAERPKGSFSTLEIQRTEQGDSAMYLCASSRAYEQYFGPGTRLTVT.

The chain uses TRBV27 and TRBJ1-2; no definite D call. Germline V gives CDR1 MNHEY, CDR2 SMNVEV (reference sequence). V was pared by 3 bases and J by 9 bases, with 11 bases between. The CDR3 is 12 amino acids. CDR3 DNA sequence: TGTGCCAGCAGTTTTACTGCAGGAAGCTACACCTTC. This codes for CASSFTAGSYTF.

The chain has TRBV5-5 and TRBJ2-7; the match to TRBD2 covers 10 bases. The CDR3 is made up of 14 amino acids. Losses at the gene ends were 4 bases for V and 5 bases for J; bases not matched to a gene: 6. In germline, CDR1 is SGHKS, CDR2 YYEKEE (reference sequence). CDR3 loop: CASSLAGAPHEQYF. As DNA, the CDR3 is TGTGCCAGCAGCCTAGCGGGGGCCCCCCACGAGCAGTACTTC. The whole variable domain, remainder taken from reference TRBV5-5 and TRBJ2-7, is DAGVTQSPTHLIKTRGQQVTLRCSPISGHKSVSWYQQVLGQGPQFIFQYYEKEERGRGNFPDRFSARQFPNYSSELNVNALLLGDSALYLCASSLAGAPHEQYFGPGTRLTVT.

This clone was observed once. V gene TRBV5-4 combines with J gene TRBJ1-2; a weak D match, TRBD1 (5 bases). CDR1 is SGHNT, CDR2 YYREEE, per germline (reference sequence). Trimming took off 6 bases at V and 5 bases at J, with 11 bases between the two ends. CDR3 length: 12 residues. CDR3 sequence (DNA): TGTGCCAGCAAAGGGACGGATTATGGCTACACCTTC. Protein: CASKGTDYGYTF.

This sequence joins TRBV6-1 and TRBJ1-2, with D tentatively TRBD1 (6 bases). V lost 2 bases, J lost 5 bases, and 12 bases lay in between. CDR1 MNHNS and CDR2 SASEGT come from the germline V gene. There are 14 residues in the CDR3. The CDR3 DNA reads TGTGCCAGCAGTGAATCAACAGGGAATTATGGCTACACCTTC. Amino acid sequence: CASSESTGNYGYTF.

V usage is TRBV5-6 and J usage is TRBJ2-2; the D gene is possibly TRBD1 (6 bases). From germline, CDR1 is SGHDT and CDR2 YYEEEE. The CDR3 consists of 16 residues. V lost 6 bases and J lost 4, with 19 bases in between. The CDR3 DNA follows: TGTGCCAGCATCCTTTTCCAGGGGATCGGCACCGGGGAGCTGTTTTTT. Amino acid sequence: CASILFQGIGTGELFF.

The chain joins TRBV5-1 to TRBJ1-1; 9 bases match TRBD1. Trimming cost V 0 bases and J 6 bases; bases outside gene matches: 6. The CDR3 extends over 15 amino acids. Looked up from germline, CDR1 is SGHRS and CDR2 is YFSETQ. The CDR3 here is CASSLAGTGSPEAFF. The CDR3 DNA sequence: TGCGCCAGCAGCTTGGCCGGGACAGGGAGCCCTGAAGCTTTCTTT. The complete variable domain, with remaining parts taken from reference TRBV5-1 and TRBJ1-1, reads KAGVTQTPRYLIKTRGQQVTLSCSPISGHRSVSWYQQTPGQGLQFLFEYFSETQRNKGNFPGRFSGRQFSNSRSEMNVSTLELGDSALYLCASSLAGTGSPEAFFGQGTRLTVV.

The chain couples TRBV19 to TRBJ1-4; 8 bases agree with TRBD1. Germline-derived CDR1 and CDR2 are LNHDA and SQIVND (reference sequence). V lost 1 base, J lost 5 bases, and 3 bases stayed unmatched. The CDR3 runs 15 residues. This CDR3 reads CASSIGRGPNEKLFF. For the CDR3, the DNA is TGTGCCAGTAGTATAGGCAGGGGGCCGAATGAAAAACTGTTTTTT.